This TCR beta chain was sequenced for a study of shared clonotypes between healthy human individuals. Study-wide context: A couple of women and a few men aged 18 to 49 served as donors. General observations from the study: Estimated clonotype richness was generally higher in naive than memory subsets.

The method was immunoSEQ multiplex PCR; TCRdb's version includes in-frame clones alone and lacks a portion of them. The data contain about 2.3 million clones, more than 80% of them singletons. V lost 8 bases to trimming and J lost 5 bases; unmatched junction nucleotides: 11. The germline V gene has CDR1 LNHDA and CDR2 SQIVND (reference sequence). This CDR3 contains 14 residues. With regard to this clone: The antigen remains undetermined.

Sequencing input: naive CD4+ T cells from PBMCs. Subset in this sample: CD45RA+ positively selected. This chain joins TRBV19 and TRBJ2-7; 8 positions agree with TRBD2. This clonotype originated in a man between 18 and 35 years old in good health. Some clones in this sample may be carry-over from other donors' samples. The CDR3 sequence is CASAPAGVLHEQYF. CDR3 nucleotides: TGTGCCAGTGCCCCAGCGGGAGTCCTCCACGAGCAGTACTTC.